The clone carrying this T cell receptor beta chain was found many times. Its antigen is undetermined. Amplified material comprised TCR beta CDR3 regions derived from RNA transcripts. In the first round, RT-PCR was carried out with HTBI primers, and a multiplex PCR formed the second round. TCRdb ran MiXCR on the multiplex PCR reads and lists one entry per CDR3 protein. The data show approximately 210,000 distinct CDR3 sequences, about 22% seen once. Germline V gene sequence: CDR1 MGHDK, CDR2 SYGVNS. J gave up 2 bases and V 4 bases, and 5 bases lay outside the gene matches. The CDR3 spans 14 residues. Fresh peripheral blood, around 9.3 ml, was the PBMC source. This record comes from a study of Graves' ophthalmopathy and Graves' hyperthyroidism. Study-level findings and limits: Sensitivity of 85% to 90% and specificity of nearly 82% were achieved when a 13-signature model separated ophthalmopathy from stable hyperthyroidism. Also, most clonotypes expanded in the thyroid above 0.001 frequency appeared in blood. With around 70% sensitivity and approximately 73% specificity, the model predicted ophthalmopathy progression.

The source of this sequence is a woman in her fifties or sixties with Graves' ophthalmopathy. Sequenced sample: peripheral blood. The J gene is TRBJ2-7, the V gene TRBV25-1, with 7 bases lining up with TRBD2. The chain's CDR3 is CASSGSGGTYEQYF. The DNA for the CDR3 is TGTGCCAGCAGTGGATCGGGAGGAACCTACGAGCAGTACTTC.